This T cell receptor (beta chain) was identified in a study of blood T cell repertoires in COVID-19. Study information: Donors in the United States, Italy and Spain gave samples during acute or convalescent COVID-19. PBMCs, B-cell-depleted T cells, or T cells provided the cDNA or gDNA that made up the material.

The authors' processing: Reference gene primers were amplified, and this amplification served to estimate nucleated cell counts. Profiling relied on immunoSEQ multiplex PCR, and the TCRdb table lists in-frame clones only, not all of them. That table furnishes V, J and clone size, whereas the DNA furnished D and trimming. This sample yields 160,000 or so clones, of which 80% are seen a single time; approximately 7% belongs to the top ten. CDR1 and CDR2 from the germline V gene are SGHKS and YYEKEE (reference sequence). The V segment lost 4 bases and the J segment 6 bases; nucleotides outside the gene matches: 8. The CDR3 extends over 15 amino acids.

The J gene is TRBJ1-5, the V gene TRBV5-5, with 9 bases matching TRBD1. Material: peripheral blood. This clonotype originated in a man in his 70s with active or convalescent COVID-19. CDR3 loop: CASSNDWGQGQPQHF. For the CDR3, the DNA is TGTGCCAGCAGCAACGACTGGGGACAGGGTCAGCCCCAGCATTTT.